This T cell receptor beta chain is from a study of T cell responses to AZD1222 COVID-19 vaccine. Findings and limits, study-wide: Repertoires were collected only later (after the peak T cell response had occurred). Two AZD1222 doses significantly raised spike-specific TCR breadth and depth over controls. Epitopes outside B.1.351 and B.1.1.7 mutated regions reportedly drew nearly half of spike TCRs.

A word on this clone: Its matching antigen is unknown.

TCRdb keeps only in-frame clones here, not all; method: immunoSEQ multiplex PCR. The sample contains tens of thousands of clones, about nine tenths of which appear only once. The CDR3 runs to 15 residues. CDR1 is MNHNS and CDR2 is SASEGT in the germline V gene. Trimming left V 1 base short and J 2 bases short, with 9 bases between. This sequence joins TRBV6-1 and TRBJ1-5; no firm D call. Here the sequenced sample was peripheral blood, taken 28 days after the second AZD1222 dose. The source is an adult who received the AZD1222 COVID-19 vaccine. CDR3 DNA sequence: TGTGCCAGCAGTGAAGTCGGGATTCGCAATCAGCCCCAGCATTTT. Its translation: CASSEVGIRNQPQHF.